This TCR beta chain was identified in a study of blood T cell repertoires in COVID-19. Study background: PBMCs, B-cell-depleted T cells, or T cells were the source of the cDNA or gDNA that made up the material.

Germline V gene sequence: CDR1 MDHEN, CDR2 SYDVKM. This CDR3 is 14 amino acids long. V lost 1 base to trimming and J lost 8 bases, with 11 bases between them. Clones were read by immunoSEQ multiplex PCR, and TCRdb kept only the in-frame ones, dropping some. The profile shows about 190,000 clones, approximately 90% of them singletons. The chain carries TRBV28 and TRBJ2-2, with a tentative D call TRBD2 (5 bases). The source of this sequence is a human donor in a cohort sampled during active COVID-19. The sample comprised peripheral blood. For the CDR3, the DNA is TGTGCCAGCAGTTTATCGGTGGGAGTGGGGGAGCTGTTTTTT. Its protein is CASSLSVGVGELFF.